The 5 T cell receptor beta chains listed next were all sequenced from one sample in a study of blood T cell repertoires in COVID-19. The repertoire was sequenced with immunoSEQ multiplex PCR; TCRdb's copy has only in-frame clones and lacks some. The sample includes roughly 300,000 clones, about 86% of them seen just once. The sample was PBMCs or T cells enriched from blood (not recorded which). These receptors originate from a woman aged 40 to 49 with acute COVID-19.

The V call is TRBV19, the J call TRBJ2-3; unclear D gene. This CDR3 region has 12 residues. Germline values: CDR1 LNHDA, CDR2 SQIVND (reference sequence). V lost 3 bases to trimming and J lost 6 bases, with 7 bases between them. CDR3 region: CASSISGDTQYF. CDR3 bases: TGTGCCAGTAGTATTTCCGGGGATACGCAGTATTTT.

CDR3 sequence (DNA): TGTGCCAGTAGTATAGATCTCGGGGGGCTTGTCGAAAAACTGTTTTTT. This sequence encodes CASSIDLGGLVEKLFF. The chain joins TRBV19 to TRBJ1-4; tentative D call: TRBD1 (6 bases). V gave up 0 bases and J gave up 8 bases, with 16 bases separating them. Germline CDR1 reads LNHDA; CDR2 reads SQIVND (reference sequence). CDR3 length equals 16 residues.

V usage is TRBV2 and J usage is TRBJ1-5, with 8 nucleotides matching TRBD1. V lost 6 bases, J lost 3 bases, and 10 bases stayed unmatched. CDR3 size: 16 residues. In germline, CDR1 is SNHLY, CDR2 FYNNEI. The CDR3 coding sequence is TGTGCCAGCAGGTTAGGCAGGGGGCTCGACAATCAGCCCCAGCATTTT. Its translation is CASRLGRGLDNQPQHF.

The rearrangement joins TRBV29-1 to TRBJ1-2; D possibly corresponds to TRBD1 (5 bases). V lost 4 bases and J lost 6, with 15 bases in between. The CDR3 is 13 amino acids. Germline loops: CDR1 SQVTM, CDR2 ANQGSEA. CDR3 region: CSVGQLFGDGYTF. The CDR3 coding sequence is TGCAGCGTTGGACAGCTGTTTGGCGATGGCTACACCTTC.

The V call is TRBV28, the J call TRBJ1-1; D gene uncertain. This CDR3 comprises 15 residues. Germline V gene sequence: CDR1 MDHEN, CDR2 SYDVKM. Trimming removed 3 bases from V and 0 bases from J, with 11 bases in between. CDR3 nucleotide sequence: TGTGCCAGCAGTTTGAATCAGGCTTTGAACACTGAAGCTTTCTTT. Residues: CASSLNQALNTEAFF.